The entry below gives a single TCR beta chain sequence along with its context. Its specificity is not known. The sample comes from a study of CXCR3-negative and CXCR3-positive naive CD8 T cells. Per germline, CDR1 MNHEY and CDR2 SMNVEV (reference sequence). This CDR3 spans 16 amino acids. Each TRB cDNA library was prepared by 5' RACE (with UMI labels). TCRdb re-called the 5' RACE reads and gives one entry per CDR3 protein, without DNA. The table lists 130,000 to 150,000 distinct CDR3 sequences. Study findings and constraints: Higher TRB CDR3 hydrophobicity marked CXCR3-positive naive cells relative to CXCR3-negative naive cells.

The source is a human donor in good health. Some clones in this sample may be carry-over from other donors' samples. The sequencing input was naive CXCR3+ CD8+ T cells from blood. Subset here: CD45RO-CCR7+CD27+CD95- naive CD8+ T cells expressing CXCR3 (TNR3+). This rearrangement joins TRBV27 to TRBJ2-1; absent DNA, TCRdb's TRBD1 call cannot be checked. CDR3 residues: CASSLFPGTGFNEQFF.